The entry that follows covers one TCR beta chain sequence. Its matching antigen is unknown. Frozen unsorted single-cell suspensions supplied the genomic DNA. This record comes from a study of immune cell composition in non-small cell lung cancer. Generated by immunoSEQ multiplex PCR, the TCRdb table keeps only in-frame clones and is missing some. The sample contains 4,000 to 5,500 clones, less than 75% of which appear only once. V lost 1 base and J lost 2, with 9 bases in between. Germline V gene data show CDR1 as LNHDA and CDR2 as SQIVND (reference sequence). This CDR3 has 14 amino acids. Study findings and constraints: Tumour-associated clones >0.5% occurred in approximately 31% of adenocarcinomas, over 60% of squamous. No significant correlation existed between pack-years smoked and tumour clonality. Top 10 clone scores and clonality were higher in squamous than adenocarcinoma.

Material: lung tumor tissue. The origin of this receptor is a human donor with non-small cell lung cancer. The gene calls are TRBV19 and TRBJ2-7; D gene ambiguous. DNA for the CDR3: TGTGCCAGTAGTATAGCTAACGCACCCTACGAGCAGTACTTC. This codes for CASSIANAPYEQYF. Full variable domain (remainder filled in from reference TRBV19 and TRBJ2-7): DGGITQSPKYLFRKEGQNVTLSCEQNLNHDAMYWYRQDPGQGLRLIYYSQIVNDFQKGDIAEGYSVSREKKESFPLTVTSAQKNPTAFYLCASSIANAPYEQYFGPGTRLTVT.